The 22 T cell receptor beta chains below come from one sample, sequenced in a study of shared clonotypes between healthy human individuals. This table comes from immunoSEQ multiplex PCR, and its TCRdb copy is limited to in-frame clones, with some not included. Of 2,500,000 or so clones in the sample, around 90% are singletons; the top ten hold over 0.12%. Source material: naive CD4+ T cells sorted from blood. This sample's subset: CD45RA+ positively selected. The origin of the receptors is a man between 18 and 29 years old in good health.

This clone appeared once. J is TRBJ1-4 and V is TRBV6-6, with 9 nucleotides matching TRBD1. Losses at the gene ends were 0 bases for V and 6 bases for J; bases not matched to a gene: 2. This CDR3 region has 15 residues. Germline values: CDR1 MNHNY, CDR2 SVGAGI (reference sequence). The DNA of the CDR3 is TGTGCCAGCAGTTACTCTTGGACAGGGGATGAAAAACTGTTTTTT. Its translation is CASSYSWTGDEKLFF.

This chain links TRBV6-6 with TRBJ2-7; possible D gene TRBD2, 6 bases. The CDR3 extends over 13 amino acids. Trimming stripped 7 bases from V and 4 bases from J, with 14 bases between. The V gene's germline CDR1 is MNHNY and CDR2 SVGAGI (reference sequence). The CDR3 bases are TGTGCCAGCATCCTCCCCGGGGGATACGAGCAGTACTTC. Translated, it gives CASILPGGYEQYF.

The rearrangement joins TRBV11-2 to TRBJ2-7; the match to TRBD1 covers 8 bases. V was pared by 5 bases and J by 6 bases, with 12 bases of the junction left unmatched. The germline gives CDR1 SGHAT, CDR2 FQNNGV. The CDR3 extends over 15 amino acids. DNA for the CDR3: TGTGCCAGCAGCCCAGGGACAGGCCGGGCTATCGAGCAGTACTTC. Encoded protein: CASSPGTGRAIEQYF.

The chain recombines TRBV10-3 with TRBJ1-6; D is unresolved. V gave up 0 bases and J gave up 3 bases, with 6 bases separating them. The length of the CDR3 is 15 residues. Germline CDR1 ENHRY, CDR2 SYGVKD. The CDR3 sequence is CAISESGNYNSPLHF. CDR3 nucleotides: TGTGCCATCAGTGAGTCGGGCAACTATAATTCACCCCTCCACTTT.

This clone was seen a single time. The J gene is TRBJ2-3, the V gene TRBV2, with D possibly TRBD2 on 5 matching bases. Germline V gene data show CDR1 as SNHLY and CDR2 as FYNNEI. V shed 4 bases and J shed 6 bases, with 14 bases lying between them. This CDR3 contains 14 residues. DNA for the CDR3: TGTGCCAGCAGTGCTAATTTACCGGGGGATACGCAGTATTTT. As protein: CASSANLPGDTQYF. Drawing the rest from reference TRBV2 and TRBJ2-3, the complete variable domain is EPEVTQTPSHQVTQMGQEVILRCVPISNHLYFYWYRQILGQKVEFLVSFYNNEISEKSEIFDDQFSVERPDGSNFTLKIRSTKLEDSAMYFCASSANLPGDTQYFGPGTRLTVL.

The rearrangement links TRBV6-4 to TRBJ2-7; a possible D gene is TRBD1 (6 bases). The V gene's germline CDR1 is MRHNA and CDR2 SNTAGT. The CDR3 extends over 16 amino acids. Trimming pared 0 bases from V and 2 bases from J, leaving 14 bases between. CDR3 in amino acids: CASSDSELGQAYEQYF. CDR3 sequence (DNA): TGTGCCAGCAGTGACTCGGAGTTGGGACAAGCCTACGAGCAGTACTTC.

This clone appeared once. It may be a read error: a sequence one base away is much more abundant. Other nucleotide sequences from this sample produce the same CDR3. The chain employs TRBV30 and TRBJ2-5; the D is unclear. The CDR3 is made up of 11 amino acids. From germline, CDR1 is GTSNPN and CDR2 SVGIG (reference sequence). Trimming removed 2 bases at V and 5 bases at J, with 6 bases between. The CDR3 is CAWSLGETQYF. In DNA, the CDR3 is TGTGCCTGGAGTCTAGGGGAGACCCAGTACTTC.

The table lists this clone with a count of one. The rearrangement uses TRBV11-3 and TRBJ2-7, with a tentative D call TRBD2 (6 bases). The germline CDR1 and CDR2 sequences are SGHNT and YENEEA. The CDR3 sequence is 15 residues long. Between the trimmed V and J ends, which lost 3 bases and 2 bases, there was a span of 14 bases. CDR3 in DNA: TGTGCCAGCAGCTTCAATAGGGACTCCGCCTACGAGCAGTACTTC. Its translation: CASSFNRDSAYEQYF.

This chain joins TRBV20-1 and TRBJ1-1; D is undetermined. This CDR3 has 11 residues. The V gene's germline CDR1 is DFQATT and CDR2 SNEGSKA (reference sequence). Trimming cost V 4 bases and J 2 bases, with 5 bases left between them. CDR3 region: CSANGNTEAFF. CDR3 in DNA: TGCAGTGCTAACGGTAACACTGAAGCTTTCTTT.

In its sample, this clone was seen once. V gene TRBV6-6 combines with J gene TRBJ1-1, with D possibly matching TRBD1 (5 bases). The CDR3 runs to 14 residues. V shed 1 base and J shed 10 bases, with 16 bases lying between them. Germline V gene lookup returns CDR1 MNHNY and CDR2 SVGAGI (reference sequence). The CDR3 protein is CASSYLGAGTGAFF. CDR3 bases: TGTGCCAGCAGTTACTTAGGGGCGGGGACGGGAGCTTTCTTT.

The chain employs TRBV6-5 and TRBJ2-5, with D unclear. The length of the CDR3 is 16 residues. The germline gives CDR1 MNHEY, CDR2 SVGAGI. V was clipped by 2 bases and J by 0 bases, with 13 bases between them. The CDR3 spells CASSYVSGDYQETQYF. The CDR3 DNA reads TGTGCCAGCAGTTACGTGTCGGGCGACTACCAAGAGACCCAGTACTTC.

Concerning this clone itself: The sample holds other DNA sequences that translate to the same CDR3. V is TRBV11-2 and J is TRBJ2-6; 9 positions agree with TRBD1. Losses at the gene ends were 5 bases for V and 4 bases for J; bases not matched to a gene: 3. Per germline, CDR1 SGHAT and CDR2 FQNNGV. This CDR3 has 15 amino acids. The CDR3: CASSTGGSGANVLTF. The CDR3 coding sequence is TGTGCCAGCAGCACAGGGGGCTCAGGGGCCAACGTCCTGACTTTC.

The chain has TRBV11-1 and TRBJ2-7; possibly TRBD2 for D (6 bases). Germline CDR1 reads SGHAT; CDR2 reads FQDESV (reference sequence). This CDR3 region has 14 residues. V dropped 5 bases and J dropped 3 bases, with 14 bases sitting between them. The CDR3: CASSPGDWVYEQYF. CDR3 bases: TGTGCCAGCAGCCCCGGGGACTGGGTCTACGAGCAGTACTTC.

The chain joins TRBV7-6 to TRBJ2-1; D gene unclear. This CDR3 is built from 14 residues. Germline V gives CDR1 SGHVS, CDR2 FNYEAQ. Trimming shortened V by 5 bases and J by 6 bases, and 14 bases separated the two germline ends. Here the CDR3 reads CASSQNKPGNEQFF. The CDR3 DNA sequence: TGTGCCAGCAGCCAAAATAAACCCGGCAATGAGCAGTTCTTC.

V gene TRBV7-9 combines with J gene TRBJ1-2; D is possibly TRBD1 (5 bases). Trimming cost V 3 bases and J 0 bases, with 8 bases left between them. Germline values: CDR1 SEHNR, CDR2 FQNEAQ (reference sequence). The CDR3 is made up of 14 amino acids. This CDR3 reads CASSLRDPNYGYTF. CDR3 DNA sequence: TGTGCCAGCAGCTTGAGGGACCCTAACTATGGCTACACCTTC.

V usage is TRBV6-5 and J usage is TRBJ2-7; 7 bases agree with TRBD1. After removal of 0 bases from V and 1 base from J, the junction contained 6 bases not matched to a gene. The CDR3 runs 16 residues. Looked up from germline, CDR1 is MNHEY and CDR2 is SVGAGI. This CDR3 is CASSYSTGVGSYEQYF. Written as DNA, the CDR3 is TGTGCCAGCAGTTACTCAACAGGGGTAGGTTCCTACGAGCAGTACTTC.

The table lists this clone with a count of one. This chain joins TRBV9 and TRBJ2-1, with 14 bases matching TRBD2. CDR1 SGDLS and CDR2 YYNGEE come from the germline V gene. The CDR3 length is 18 residues. J was trimmed by 2 bases and V by 3 bases; bases with no gene match: 7. CDR3 amino acids: CASSGPGLAGGPYNEQFF. CDR3 coding DNA: TGTGCCAGCAGCGGCCCCGGACTAGCGGGAGGTCCCTACAATGAGCAGTTCTTC.

This clone has only a few counts. The gene calls are TRBV4-3 and TRBJ2-7, with D uncertain. The germline V gene has CDR1 LGHNA and CDR2 YSLEER. V was clipped by 4 bases and J by 3 bases, with 16 bases between them. This CDR3 is built from 15 residues. The DNA for the CDR3 is TGCGCCAGCAGCCTCGATAGGGCGTCTCTCTACGAGCAGTACTTC. Its protein product is CASSLDRASLYEQYF.

V and J are TRBV5-1 and TRBJ1-3; D is perhaps TRBD1 (5 bases). Trimming pared 3 bases from V and 0 bases from J, leaving 13 bases between. From germline, CDR1 is SGHRS and CDR2 YFSETQ. The CDR3 is made up of 16 amino acids. The CDR3 sequence is CASSSPGGGSGNTIYF. The CDR3, as DNA: TGCGCCAGCAGCTCACCCGGCGGGGGCTCTGGAAACACCATATATTTT.

The chain is built from TRBV14 and TRBJ1-4; D might be TRBD1 (5 bases). Trimming shortened V by 2 bases and J by 6 bases, and 25 bases separated the two germline ends. This CDR3 contains 19 residues. The germline V gene encodes CDR1 SGHDN and CDR2 FVKESK. The CDR3 region is CASSQRSGALGLPDEKLFF. For the CDR3, the DNA is TGTGCCAGCAGCCAACGAAGCGGGGCGCTGGGATTACCGGATGAAAAACTGTTTTTT.

Comments on this clone: In the same sample, other DNA sequences code for this CDR3. V gene TRBV27 combines with J gene TRBJ1-5; D may be TRBD1 (5 bases). Trimming left V 3 bases short and J 4 bases short, with 13 bases between. Looked up from germline, CDR1 is MNHEY and CDR2 is SMNVEV (reference sequence). This CDR3 is built from 15 residues. The CDR3 is CASSFGQGGNQPQHF. Here the CDR3 DNA reads TGTGCCAGCAGTTTTGGGCAGGGTGGAAATCAGCCCCAGCATTTT.

This clone has just one count. V usage is TRBV6-1 and J usage is TRBJ2-5, with TRBD2 identical over 16 bases. Trimming at V came to 3 bases and at J to 1 base, leaving 5 bases not matched to a gene. The CDR3 has 18 amino acids. The germline gives CDR1 MNHNS, CDR2 SASEGT. The CDR3 reads CASSEGLAGGVPQETQYF. The CDR3 DNA reads TGTGCCAGCAGTGAGGGACTAGCGGGGGGGGTCCCCCAAGAGACCCAGTACTTC.